This record covers a single T cell receptor beta chain. Specified time point: sample taken at primary tumor resection. TCRdb reprocessed the 5' RACE reads via MiXCR and lists one record per CDR3 protein. The sample yields just over 75,000 distinct CDR3 sequences, roughly 8% seen once. This sample is drawn from a study of spatial heterogeneity in lung cancer. Germline-derived CDR1 and CDR2 are SGDLS and YYNGEE. The CDR3 has 16 amino acids. Trimming took 0 bases from V and 5 from J; bases not matched to a gene: 8. The chain employs TRBV9 and TRBJ2-1, with TRBD1 matching over 7 bases. The sequence came from a male donor with early-stage non-small cell lung cancer. The sequencing here drew on PBMCs, taken at surgery. Here the CDR3 DNA reads TGTGCCAGCAGCGTAGTAGCAGGGGGAATACACAATGAGCAGTTCTTC. Translated, it gives CASSVVAGGIHNEQFF.